These T cell receptor beta chains were read from a single sample in a study of T cells after yellow fever vaccination. MiXCR, applied by TCRdb to the 5' RACE reads, yields one record per CDR3 protein. The sample shows a few hundred thousand distinct CDR3 sequences, about 6.6% of them seen only once. Sequenced material: PBMCs, taken roughly 45 days after the first yellow fever vaccination. These receptors originate from a man aged 18 to 35 who received the YFV17D yellow fever vaccine. The CDR3 runs from the conserved cysteine through the conserved F or W. The order of the fields is J gene, D gene, V gene, clone size, CDR3 protein, CDR3 DNA. The D gene is left open where the match is weak. Clone size is not always given. Where it is, it says once, few, many or a class for expanded clones.

J: TRBJ2-1
D: TRBD2
V: TRBV6-1
size: few
CDR3: CASSTLGGSSYNEQFF
DNA: TGTGCCAGCAGCACCTTGGGAGGGAGCTCCTACAATGAGCAGTTCTTC

J: TRBJ2-3
D: .
V: TRBV7-2
size: few
CDR3: CASKPTDTQYF
DNA: TGTGCCAGCAAACCAACAGATACGCAGTATTTT

J: TRBJ2-2
D: TRBD1
V: TRBV6-4
size: many
CDR3: CASSEETGGTGELFF
DNA: TGTGCCAGCAGTGAGGAGACAGGGGGCACCGGGGAGCTGTTTTTT

J: TRBJ1-1
D: .
V: TRBV7-9
size: .
CDR3: CATRGGGTEAFF
DNA: TGTGCCACCCGAGGCGGTGGGACTGAAGCTTTCTTT

J: TRBJ2-1
D: TRBD2
V: TRBV11-2
size: .
CDR3: CASSYYPLAGGLSYNEQFF
DNA: TGTGCCAGCAGCTACTATCCTCTAGCGGGGGGCCTCTCCTACAATGAGCAGTTCTTC

J: TRBJ2-6
D: .
V: TRBV29-1
size: .
CDR3: CSVAPGSGANVLTF
DNA: TGCAGCGTTGCACCAGGGTCTGGGGCCAACGTCCTGACTTTC

J: TRBJ2-1
D: .
V: TRBV7-2
size: .
CDR3: CASSLIRQVHLYNEQFF
DNA: TGTGCCAGCAGCTTAATTCGACAGGTGCATTTGTACAATGAGCAGTTCTTC

J: TRBJ1-3
D: .
V: TRBV6-2/TRBV6-3
size: .
CDR3: CASSYLTGTAGAPGIENTIYF
DNA: TGTGCCAGCAGTTATCTCACCGGGACGGCCGGAGCCCCGGGGATTGAAAATACCATATATTTT

J: TRBJ2-5
D: TRBD2
V: TRBV5-1
size: .
CDR3: CASSLAGTSRETQYF
DNA: TGCGCCAGCAGCTTGGCCGGGACTAGCAGAGAGACCCAGTACTTC

J: TRBJ1-1
D: TRBD1
V: TRBV5-1
size: many
CDR3: CASSRDRRNTEAFF
DNA: TGCGCCAGCAGCAGGGACAGGAGAAACACTGAAGCTTTCTTT

J: TRBJ1-5
D: TRBD1
V: TRBV3-1
size: many
CDR3: CASSQAPTGRSSNQPQHF
DNA: TGTGCCAGCAGCCAAGCCCCGACAGGGCGTTCTTCCAATCAGCCCCAGCATTTT

J: TRBJ1-1
D: .
V: TRBV7-3
size: .
CDR3: CASSPQAGTGAFF
DNA: TGTGCCAGCAGCCCGCAGGCTGGGACGGGAGCTTTCTTT

J: TRBJ2-5
D: TRBD2
V: TRBV7-2
size: .
CDR3: CASSLERTRWETQYF
DNA: TGTGCCAGCAGCTTAGAAAGGACTAGATGGGAGACCCAGTACTTC

J: TRBJ1-2
D: .
V: TRBV3-1
size: many
CDR3: CASSQGGGGGYTF
DNA: TGTGCCAGCAGCCAGGGGGGAGGCGGAGGCTACACCTTC

J: TRBJ1-5
D: .
V: TRBV21-1
size: .
CDR3: CASTLPGTEGGQPQHF
DNA: TGTGCCAGCACCCTTCCCGGGACGGAAGGGGGTCAGCCCCAGCATTTT

J: TRBJ1-1
D: .
V: TRBV15
size: many
CDR3: CATSWSRNTEAFF
DNA: TGTGCCACCAGCTGGAGCCGGAACACTGAAGCTTTCTTT

J: TRBJ2-1
D: .
V: TRBV28
size: many
CDR3: CASSSGPSYNEQFF
DNA: TGTGCCAGCAGCTCGGGGCCTTCCTACAATGAGCAGTTCTTC

J: TRBJ2-1
D: TRBD2
V: TRBV25-1
size: .
CDR3: CASSDNKAGGIYNEQFF
DNA: TGTGCCAGCAGTGATAATAAGGCGGGGGGGATATACAATGAGCAGTTCTTC

J: TRBJ2-2
D: TRBD2
V: TRBV7-2
size: many
CDR3: CASSLWAGVPNTGELFF
DNA: TGTGCCAGCAGCTTATGGGCGGGGGTTCCGAACACCGGGGAGCTGTTTTTT

J: TRBJ1-2
D: .
V: TRBV5-1
size: many
CDR3: CASSLPNRESGYTF
DNA: TGCGCCAGCAGCTTGCCCAACAGGGAATCTGGCTACACCTTC